The T cell receptor (beta chain) under discussion was sequenced for a study of OX40 agonist ivuxolimab in advanced cancers. Study background: While on treatment, patients had intravenous ivuxolimab at 0.01 to 10 mg/kg every 2 weeks.

Germline V gene sequence: CDR1 SGHRS, CDR2 YFSETQ. V lost 7 bases to trimming and J lost 0 bases; unmatched junction nucleotides: 6. The CDR3 consists of 14 residues. Clones were read by immunoSEQ multiplex PCR, and TCRdb kept only the in-frame ones, dropping some. The table records about 91,000 clones, 85% to 90% of them present only once. This clone was counted between two and nine times. Sequences were derived from CD4+ or CD8+ T cells sorted from blood, sampled in a trial of the OX40 agonist ivuxolimab. The sequence was collected from an adult with an advanced solid tumor such as melanoma, head and neck, liver or kidney cancer. The V call is TRBV5-1, the J call TRBJ1-1; 7 positions agree with TRBD1. Here the CDR3 DNA reads TGCGCCAGCGGACCACAGGGGATGAACACTGAAGCTTTCTTT. It specifies CASGPQGMNTEAFF.